This T cell receptor (beta chain) stems from a study of T cell repertoires and HLA-DP antigens. The data were produced by immunoSEQ multiplex PCR, yet TCRdb's version contains in-frame clones alone and is incomplete. The data contain approximately 90,000 clones, around nine tenths of them singletons. Note on this clone: Its antigen is unidentified.

Trimming stripped 4 bases from V and 0 bases from J, with 13 bases between. CDR3 length equals 16 residues. CDR1 is MGHDK, CDR2 SYGVNS, per germline. The chain has TRBV25-1 and TRBJ1-3, with a tentative D call TRBD1 (6 bases). This TCR was sampled from a man in his fifties or sixties in good health and CMV-seronegative. The sequenced sample consisted of CD4+ T cells from PBMCs. CDR3 bases: TGTGCCAGCAGTGGGGGGCTCTCAAGCTCTGGAAACACCATATATTTT. Its translation is CASSGGLSSSGNTIYF.